This T cell receptor (beta chain) was documented in a study of Graves' ophthalmopathy and Graves' hyperthyroidism. CDR3 length equals 14 residues. Trimming removed 4 bases at V and 0 bases at J, with 10 bases between. Germline CDR1 reads SNHLY; CDR2 reads FYNNEI. Scientists amplified the TCR beta CDR3 regions from RNA transcripts. First-round RT-PCR with HTBI primers preceded a second-round multiplex PCR. TCRdb re-called the multiplex PCR reads with MiXCR, one entry per CDR3 protein. The data contain hundreds of thousands of distinct CDR3 sequences, approximately 39% of them singletons. This clonotype was counted ten times or more. Antigen: not known. General observations from the study: Blood also held most thyroid clonotypes expanded above 0.001 frequency.

Sequenced input: peripheral blood. The TCR originated in an adult man with Graves' ophthalmopathy. V usage is TRBV2 and J usage is TRBJ2-7; D unresolved. This chain's CDR3 is CASSVEESSYEQYF. The CDR3 nucleotides are TGTGCCAGCAGTGTTGAGGAGAGCTCCTACGAGCAGTACTTC.